This entry describes one T cell receptor (beta chain). What it binds is not known. TEMRA cells were enriched by FACS, and CD4+ and CD8+ T cells were negatively isolated. This record belongs to a study of CD8 T cells in Susac syndrome. With random hexamers, about 0.45 to 1 ug RNA was reverse transcribed. Multiplex immunoSEQ PCR targeted 54 Vbeta and 13 Jbeta TCR beta segments. TCRdb independently ran MiXCR on the immunoSEQ multiplex PCR reads; one entry per CDR3 protein. The table lists about 180,000 distinct CDR3 sequences, almost 96% of them singletons. CDR3 length: 12 residues. Germline assignment: CDR1 DFQATT and CDR2 SNEGSKA (reference sequence). Trimming left V 7 bases short and J 3 bases short, with 12 bases between. Regarding the study as a whole: The study admitted that it had a relatively small number of individuals in its TCR sequencing and HLA analysis.

The receptor's source is a human donor with multiple sclerosis. The material sequenced was CD4+ T cells from PBMCs. This chain uses TRBV20-1 with TRBJ1-2, with D perhaps TRBD1 (5 bases). CDR3 in DNA: TGCAGTGTTCGGGTGGGGGACTATGGCTACACCTTC. This codes for CSVRVGDYGYTF.